This TCR beta chain was obtained from a study of PD-L1 blockade in urothelial cancer. Sample time point: pretreatment peripheral blood. Sequenced by immunoSEQ multiplex PCR; TCRdb stores in-frame clones only, minus some. Here the sample spans more than 35,000 clones, 91% being singletons. The receptor comes from a woman aged 55 to 70 with urothelial cancer. This specimen consisted of PBMCs, obtained around atezolizumab (anti-PD-L1) treatment.

The CDR3 sequence: CASSPPVLAGGGNIQYF. The CDR3 DNA is TGTGCCAGCTCACCACCGGTTCTAGCGGGAGGGGGAAACATTCAGTACTTC. The chain has TRBV18 and TRBJ2-4; 12 nucleotides align to TRBD2. This CDR3 has 17 amino acids. Germline V gives CDR1 KGHSH, CDR2 LQKENI. With V trimmed by 0 bases and J by 6 bases, 6 bases remained unmatched. Full variable domain (missing parts from reference TRBV18 and TRBJ2-4): NAGVMQNPRHLVRRRGQEARLRCSPMKGHSHVYWYRQLPEEGLKFMVYLQKENIIDESGMPKERFSAEFPKEGPSILRIQQVVRGDSAAYFCASSPPVLAGGGNIQYFGAGTRLSVL.